This TCR beta chain was found in a study of Ad26.COV2.S vaccination and SARS-CoV-2 variants. Study as a whole: A COV1001 Ad26.COV2.S trial-arm participant provided the sample. The study gave Ad26.COV2.S intramuscularly, once or twice 56 days apart.

On this clone itself: As yet, its antigen is unknown.

CDR1 and CDR2 (germline): LNHDA, SQIVND (reference sequence). The CDR3 length is 14 residues. V shed 2 bases and J 9 bases; nucleotides not matched to a gene: 7. The data were produced by immunoSEQ multiplex PCR, yet TCRdb's version contains in-frame clones alone and is incomplete. The sample has some 250,000 clones; more than 75% are singletons. Treatment given: about 20 received Ad26.COV2.S at low or high dose, single or two shots; about 5 received placebo; per-sample allocation not given. Samples were taken on day 63 after the first vaccine or placebo injection. Study-wide results and limits: Similar non-spike TCR breadth was seen in vaccine and placebo recipients.

The V gene is TRBV19, the J gene TRBJ2-1, with TRBD1 identical over 7 bases. This sample comprised peripheral blood, obtained in a trial of Ad26.COV2.S vaccine versus placebo. This sequence originates from a person between 18 and 59 years old who received the Ad26.COV2.S COVID-19 vaccine or a placebo. The CDR3 loop reads CASSITGVDGEQFF. The CDR3 DNA is TGTGCCAGTAGTATAACAGGGGTGGATGGTGAGCAGTTCTTC.